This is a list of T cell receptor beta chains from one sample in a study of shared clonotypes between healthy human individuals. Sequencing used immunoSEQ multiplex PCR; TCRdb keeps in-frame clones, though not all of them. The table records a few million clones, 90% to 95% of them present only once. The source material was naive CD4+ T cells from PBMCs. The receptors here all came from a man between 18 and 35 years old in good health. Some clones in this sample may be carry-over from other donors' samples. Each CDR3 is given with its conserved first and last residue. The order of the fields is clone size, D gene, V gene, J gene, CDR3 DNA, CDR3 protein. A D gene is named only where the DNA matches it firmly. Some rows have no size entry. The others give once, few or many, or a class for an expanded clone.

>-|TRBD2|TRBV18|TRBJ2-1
TGTGCCAGCTCACCAGTAGCGGGAGGGCCGCACAATGAGCAGTTCTTC
CASSPVAGGPHNEQFF
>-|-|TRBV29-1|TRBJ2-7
TGCAGCGTCGGGGAGCTCTACGAGCAGTACTTC
CSVGELYEQYF
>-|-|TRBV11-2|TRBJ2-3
TGTGCCAGCAGCTTAGGGTTACAGCAACGCACAGATACGCAGTATTTT
CASSLGLQQRTDTQYF
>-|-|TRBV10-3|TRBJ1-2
TGTGCCATCACTGAGGGGCCGAACTATGGCTACACCTTC
CAITEGPNYGYTF
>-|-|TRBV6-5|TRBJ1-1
TGTGCCAGCAGTTACTCGGGAAACAGGAACACTGAAGCTTTCTTT
CASSYSGNRNTEAFF
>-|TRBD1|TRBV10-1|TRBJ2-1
TGCGCCAGCAGTGACCGACAGGGGGCCAACTCCTACAATGAGCAGTTCTTC
CASSDRQGANSYNEQFF
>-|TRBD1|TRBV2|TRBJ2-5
TGTGCCAGCAGGAGGGACAGGGGGAAACAGACCCAGTACTTC
CASRRDRGKQTQYF
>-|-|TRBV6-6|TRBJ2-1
TGTGCAGGGAGCTCCTACAATGAGCAGTTCTTC
CAGSSYNEQFF
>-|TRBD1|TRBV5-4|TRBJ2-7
TGTGCCAGCAGCGAGGACAGGCGCACTCCCTACGAGCAGTACTTC
CASSEDRRTPYEQYF
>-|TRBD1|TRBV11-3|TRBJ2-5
TGTGCCAGCAGCTTAGGGGTACAGGGGCGCGGGGAGACCCAGTACTTC
CASSLGVQGRGETQYF
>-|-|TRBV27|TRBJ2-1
TGTGCCAGCAGGGACTGGGACCAAAACAATGAGCAGTTCTTC
CASRDWDQNNEQFF
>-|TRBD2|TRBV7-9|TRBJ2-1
TGTGCCAGCAGCTCCGACCCTACTAGCGGGAGGGCTCGGGGGCAGTTCTTC
CASSSDPTSGRARGQFF
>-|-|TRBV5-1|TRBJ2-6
TGCGCCAGCAGCTTGGGACACAGCTCTGGGGCCAACGTCCTGACTTTC
CASSLGHSSGANVLTF
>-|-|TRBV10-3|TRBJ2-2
TGTGCCATCAGCGCGAGTAGAAACACCGGGGAGCTGTTTTTT
CAISASRNTGELFF
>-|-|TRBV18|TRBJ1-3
TGTGCCAGCTCACCATCAAGACAGCCAAACACCATATATTTT
CASSPSRQPNTIYF
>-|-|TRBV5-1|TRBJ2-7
TGCGCCAGCAGCTTCAAGCGGCAACCATTCCATTACGCCTACGAGCAGTACTTC
CASSFKRQPFHYAYEQYF
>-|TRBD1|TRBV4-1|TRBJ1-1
TGCGCCAGCAGCCAAGATGGGACAGGGACTGTAGAAGCTTTCTTT
CASSQDGTGTVEAFF
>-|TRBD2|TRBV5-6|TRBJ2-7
TGTGCCAGCAGCGACGGGACTAGCGGGAGGACTTCCTACGAGCAGTACTTC
CASSDGTSGRTSYEQYF
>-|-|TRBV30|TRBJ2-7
TGTGCCTGGAGTAGGGGGAGCTCCTACGAGCAGTACTTC
CAWSRGSSYEQYF
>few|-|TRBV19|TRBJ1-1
TGTGCCAGTAGCCCCCCCTTTACTTTTCCGAACACTGAAGCTTTCTTT
CASSPPFTFPNTEAFF
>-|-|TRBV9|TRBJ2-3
TGTGCCAGCAGCCGGGAAAACACAGATACGCAGTATTTT
CASSRENTDTQYF
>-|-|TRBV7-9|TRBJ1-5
TGTGCCAGCAGCTATGGTTTTCGAACAGATTTCCATCAGCCCCAGCATTTT
CASSYGFRTDFHQPQHF
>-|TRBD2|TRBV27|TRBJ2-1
TGTGCCAGTCAACGACTAGCGGGAGGACGCTTGGGAAGTAGTGAGCAGTTCTTC
CASQRLAGGRLGSSEQFF
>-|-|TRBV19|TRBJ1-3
TGTGCCAGTAGTACAGGAAGCTCTGGAAACACCATATATTTT
CASSTGSSGNTIYF
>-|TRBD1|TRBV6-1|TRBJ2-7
TGTGCCAGCAGTGCAACAGGGGTCTACGAGCAGTACTTC
CASSATGVYEQYF
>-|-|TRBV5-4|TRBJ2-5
TGTGCCAGCAGCTTGGGTACGGAGACCCAGTACTTC
CASSLGTETQYF
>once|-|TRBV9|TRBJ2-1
TGTGCCAGCAGCTCCAGGGCCTACAACAATGAGCAGTTCTTC
CASSSRAYNNEQFF
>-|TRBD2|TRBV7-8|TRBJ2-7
TGTGCCAGCAGCCTCAGACTAGCGGGCTCCTACGAGCAGTACTTC
CASSLRLAGSYEQYF
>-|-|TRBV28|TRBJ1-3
TGTGCCAGCAGCCGCCGGACAGGAAACACCATATATTTT
CASSRRTGNTIYF
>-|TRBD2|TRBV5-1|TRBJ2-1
TGCGCCAGCAGCTTACTAGCGGGAGTGGGCAATGAGCAGTTCTTC
CASSLLAGVGNEQFF
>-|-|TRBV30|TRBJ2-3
TGTGCCTGGAGCCCCCCTGGGGTACCGGGGGATACGCAGTATTTT
CAWSPPGVPGDTQYF
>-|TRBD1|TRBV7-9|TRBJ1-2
TGTGCCAGCAGCTTCGGGACAGGATATGGCTACACCTTC
CASSFGTGYGYTF
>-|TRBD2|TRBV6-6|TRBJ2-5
TGTGCCAGCAGTTACGCGGGAGGGGGCCAAGAGACCCAGTACTTC
CASSYAGGGQETQYF
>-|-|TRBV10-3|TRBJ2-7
TGTGCCTCTTCACAGGCGAGCTCCTACGAGCAGTACTTC
CASSQASSYEQYF
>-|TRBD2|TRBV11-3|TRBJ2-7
TGTGCCAGCAGCAAACGGGCGACTAGCGGTTTCTACGAGCAGTACTTC
CASSKRATSGFYEQYF
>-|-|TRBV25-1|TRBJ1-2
TGTGCCAGCAGTGAAATGGCCGGGGAGGATGGCTACACCTTC
CASSEMAGEDGYTF
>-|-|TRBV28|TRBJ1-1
TGTGCCAGCTCCCCCCGTTTAGGACAGTCCACTGAAGCTTTCTTT
CASSPRLGQSTEAFF
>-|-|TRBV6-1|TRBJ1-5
TGTGCCAGCAGTGGGCAGCTTCTTCAGCCCCAGCATTTT
CASSGQLLQPQHF
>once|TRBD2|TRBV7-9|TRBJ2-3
TGTGCCAGCAGCGCTCGACTAGCGGGAGGGCCCACAGATACGCAGTATTTT
CASSARLAGGPTDTQYF
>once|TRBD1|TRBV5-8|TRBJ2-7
TGTGCCAGCAGTAGTCGGACAGGGGGCTTC
CASSSRTGGF
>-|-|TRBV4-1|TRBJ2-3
TGCGCCAGCAGCCCCGATGGGGTCGTTGTTGATACGCAGTATTTT
CASSPDGVVVDTQYF
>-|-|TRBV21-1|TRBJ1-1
TGTGCCAGCAGCAATAGCAGCACGAACACTGAAGCTTTCTTT
CASSNSSTNTEAFF
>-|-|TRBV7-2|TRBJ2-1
TGTGCCAGCAGCTTAACCAGGGTGCTTTCCTACAATGAGCAGTTCTTC
CASSLTRVLSYNEQFF
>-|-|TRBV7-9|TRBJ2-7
TGTGCCAGCAGCCCTCCGGGACTGAAGAACTCCTACGAGCAGTACTTC
CASSPPGLKNSYEQYF
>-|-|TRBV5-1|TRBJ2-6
TGCGCCAGCAGCTTGGGGGAGTCTGGGGCCAACGTCCTGACTTTC
CASSLGESGANVLTF
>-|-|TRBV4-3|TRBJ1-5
TGCGCCAGCAGCCAAGATCGGGGGGGTTGGTTATATCAGCCCCAGCATTTT
CASSQDRGGWLYQPQHF
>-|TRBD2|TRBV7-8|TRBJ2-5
TGTGCCAGCAGCTTGACCTCGGGACTAGCGGAAGAGACCCAGTACTTC
CASSLTSGLAEETQYF
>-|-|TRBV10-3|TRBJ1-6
TGTGCCATCAGTGATCTCCAAGGAAATTCACCCCTCCACTTT
CAISDLQGNSPLHF
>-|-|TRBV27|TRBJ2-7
TGTGCCAGCAGTTTTCTGACAGTCCAGAGAGACGAGCAGTACTTC
CASSFLTVQRDEQYF
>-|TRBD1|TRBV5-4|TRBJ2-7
TGTGCCAGCAGCTCAACAGGGGGCCACGAGCAGTACTTC
CASSSTGGHEQYF
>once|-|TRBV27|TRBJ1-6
TGTGCCAGCAGTCGGACGGGCTATAATTCACCCCTCCACTTT
CASSRTGYNSPLHF
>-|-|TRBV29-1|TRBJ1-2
TGCAGCGCCGGACATCTGCGAACCTCTAACTATGGCTACACCTTC
CSAGHLRTSNYGYTF
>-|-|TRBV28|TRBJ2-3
TGTGCCAGCAGTACCGGGCCCACAGATACGCAGTATTTT
CASSTGPTDTQYF
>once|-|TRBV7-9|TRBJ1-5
TGTGCCAGCAGCTTTCAGGACTCTCCCCAGCATTTT
CASSFQDSPQHF